Presented here are 18 T cell receptor beta chains from one specimen sequenced in a study of cytomegalovirus exposure and HLA in healthy donors. Use of 60 Vbeta and 13 Jbeta primers characterized the PCR. The repertoire was sequenced with immunoSEQ multiplex PCR; TCRdb's copy has only in-frame clones and lacks some. This sample carries over 75,000 clones, roughly 80% of them seen once, and the ten largest clones take around 6.6%. The sample was PBMCs. The receptors stem from a man in his fifties in good health and CMV-seropositive.

The CDR3 region has the DNA TGTGCCAGCAGCGCAGGGGGCACTGAAGCTTTCTTT. This gives the protein CASSAGGTEAFF. The genes are TRBV5-6 and TRBJ1-1; TRBD1 agrees at 7 bases. Per the germline V gene, CDR1 is SGHDT and CDR2 is YYEEEE. The J segment lost 4 bases and the V segment lost 4 bases, leaving 1 base of the junction unmatched. The CDR3 is 12 residues long.

The chain is built from TRBV30 and TRBJ1-2; 8 bases align to TRBD1. The CDR3 length is 13 residues. Germline lookup yields CDR1 GTSNPN and CDR2 SVGIG (reference sequence). The V gene end was trimmed by 2 bases and the J gene end by 4 bases; junction bases not matched to a gene: 3. CDR3 region: CAWSPDRGYGYTF. CDR3 coding DNA: TGTGCCTGGAGTCCCGACAGGGGCTATGGCTACACCTTC.

The chain combines TRBV7-2 with TRBJ2-5; possibly TRBD1 for D (6 bases). CDR1 SGHTA and CDR2 FQGNSA come from the germline V gene. The CDR3 consists of 14 residues. The V gene lost 4 bases and the J gene lost 1 base, with 10 bases spanning the gap. The CDR3 DNA follows: TGTGCCAGCAGCTCGGTGACAGGCCAAGAGACCCAGTACTTC. Translating it yields CASSSVTGQETQYF.

This clone occurred a few times. The V gene is TRBV7-3, the J gene TRBJ2-3; D is undetermined. V was shortened by 5 bases and J by 2 bases, with 8 bases between the two germline ends. This CDR3 has 13 residues. CDR1 and CDR2 from the germline V gene are SGHTA and FQGTGA. The CDR3 is CASSEDITDTQYF. CDR3 nucleotide sequence: TGTGCCAGCAGCGAGGATATCACAGATACGCAGTATTTT.

The V call is TRBV27, the J call TRBJ2-7; TRBD1 aligns across 10 bases. CDR1 is MNHEY and CDR2 is SMNVEV in the germline V gene (reference sequence). Trimming cost V 8 bases and J 2 bases; bases outside gene matches: 12. The CDR3 has 16 residues. CDR3 protein: CASGPHSGTGAYEQYF. The CDR3 bases are TGTGCCAGCGGGCCTCACTCCGGGACAGGGGCCTACGAGCAGTACTTC.

The J gene is TRBJ2-3, the V gene TRBV21-1; the table's D call TRBD2 went unverified against the DNA. TRBV21-1 is described as a pseudogene. The CDR3 totals 13 residues. The CDR3 region is CASTWRGTDTQYF. CDR3 sequence (DNA): TGTGCCAGCACTTGGCGGGGAACAGATACGCAGTATTTT.

The gene calls are TRBV7-2 and TRBJ2-3; 8 nucleotides match TRBD1. Germline V gene data show CDR1 as SGHTA and CDR2 as FQGNSA. This CDR3 is 15 amino acids long. V lost 6 bases, J lost 4 bases, and 9 bases stayed unmatched. The CDR3 loop reads CASSFGRQGPDTQYF. The CDR3 nucleotides read TGTGCCAGCAGTTTTGGTCGACAGGGGCCAGATACGCAGTATTTT.

V is TRBV7-7 and J is TRBJ2-1, with 12 nucleotides matching TRBD2. The CDR3 has 15 residues. From germline, CDR1 is SSHAT and CDR2 FNYEAQ (reference sequence). V gave up 2 bases and J gave up 9 bases; unmatched junction bases: 5. This CDR3 reads CASSLSSGGAVEQFF. The CDR3 region has the DNA TGTGCCAGCAGCTTATCTAGCGGGGGGGCGGTTGAGCAGTTCTTC.

For the CDR3, the DNA is TGTGCCAGCAGCCAAGATGGGGACAGGGGTACAAACACTGAAGCTTTCTTT. It yields the protein CASSQDGDRGTNTEAFF. This chain uses TRBV4-2 with TRBJ1-1; TRBD1 matches 10 bases. Germline-derived CDR1 and CDR2 are LGHNA and YNFKEQ. V lost 0 bases, J lost 2 bases, and 6 bases stayed unmatched. The CDR3 sequence is 17 residues long.

This chain joins TRBV29-1 and TRBJ1-6; TRBD1 aligns across 8 bases. V was pared by 5 bases and J by 8 bases, with 5 bases of the junction left unmatched. This CDR3 contains 13 residues. Germline-derived CDR1 and CDR2 are SQVTM and ANQGSEA. The CDR3 loop reads CSVQGAIDSPLHF. The CDR3 DNA reads TGCAGCGTTCAGGGGGCCATAGATTCACCCCTCCACTTT.

V is TRBV19 and J is TRBJ2-1; a possible D gene is TRBD1 (5 bases). The V gene's germline CDR1 is LNHDA and CDR2 SQIVND (reference sequence). This CDR3 has 15 amino acids. Trimming cost V 7 bases and J 1 base, with 14 bases left between them. The CDR3 sequence: CASKLLGVSYNEQFF. The CDR3 DNA follows: TGTGCCAGTAAACTCTTAGGGGTTTCCTACAATGAGCAGTTCTTC.

This clone appeared a few times. The CDR3 loop reads CASSNGQGQETQYF. For the CDR3, the DNA is TGCGCCAGCAGCAACGGACAGGGCCAAGAGACCCAGTACTTC. The chain has TRBV5-1 and TRBJ2-5; 8 positions match TRBD1. Trimming cost V 4 bases and J 1 base; bases outside gene matches: 3. Germline V CDR1 and CDR2: SGHRS, YFSETQ. The CDR3 has 14 amino acids.

The chain employs TRBV13 and TRBJ2-1, with D possibly TRBD1 on 5 matching bases. Trimming removed 1 base from V and 5 bases from J, with 9 bases in between. CDR3 length equals 14 residues. The germline V gene has CDR1 PRHDT and CDR2 FYEKMQ (reference sequence). CDR3 in amino acids: CASSLDRGDNEQFF. The CDR3 DNA is TGTGCCAGCAGCTTAGATAGGGGCGACAATGAGCAGTTCTTC.

The gene calls are TRBV5-1 and TRBJ1-1, with 10 positions matching TRBD1. V trimming: 4 bases; J trimming: 0 bases; junction bases outside the gene matches: 6. CDR1 and CDR2 from the germline V gene are SGHRS and YFSETQ. This CDR3 has 16 amino acids. CDR3 region: CASSPGTGVLNTEAFF. The CDR3 DNA reads TGCGCCAGCAGCCCCGGGACAGGGGTTTTGAACACTGAAGCTTTCTTT.

For this clone: Other DNA sequences in the sample encode the same CDR3. The chain employs TRBV6-5 and TRBJ1-5, with TRBD1 identical over 7 bases. This CDR3 region has 15 residues. V was pared by 6 bases and J by 0 bases, with 5 bases of the junction left unmatched. Germline CDR1 and CDR2: MNHEY and SVGAGI. CDR3 sequence reads: CASRPTGDSNQPQHF. The CDR3 DNA follows: TGTGCCAGCAGACCTACAGGGGATAGCAATCAGCCCCAGCATTTT.

This chain connects TRBV18 to TRBJ2-1, with a possible D match to TRBD2 (5 bases). The length of the CDR3 is 14 residues. Germline V gene data show CDR1 as KGHSH and CDR2 as LQKENI. V gave up 0 bases and J gave up 7 bases, with 10 bases separating them. For the CDR3, the DNA is TGTGCCAGCTCACCACCGACGGGGATAAATGAGCAGTTCTTC. It translates to CASSPPTGINEQFF.

This sequence joins TRBV7-2 and TRBJ1-1; possible D gene TRBD1, 6 bases. Germline CDR1 SGHTA, CDR2 FQGNSA. The CDR3 totals 13 residues. The V and J ends lost 5 bases and 8 bases respectively, with 15 bases between them. CDR3 nucleotide sequence: TGTGCCAGCAGCAGAAAACAGGGACGCGAAGCTTTCTTT. Amino acids: CASSRKQGREAFF.

V gene TRBV6-1 combines with J gene TRBJ2-7; D possibly corresponds to TRBD1 (6 bases). From germline, CDR1 is MNHNS and CDR2 SASEGT. The CDR3 is 15 residues long. Trimming removed 5 bases from V and 8 bases from J, with 22 bases in between. This chain's CDR3 is CASSQDRSIIRQQYF. DNA for the CDR3: TGTGCCAGCAGTCAAGACAGGTCGATAATACGACAGCAGTACTTC.